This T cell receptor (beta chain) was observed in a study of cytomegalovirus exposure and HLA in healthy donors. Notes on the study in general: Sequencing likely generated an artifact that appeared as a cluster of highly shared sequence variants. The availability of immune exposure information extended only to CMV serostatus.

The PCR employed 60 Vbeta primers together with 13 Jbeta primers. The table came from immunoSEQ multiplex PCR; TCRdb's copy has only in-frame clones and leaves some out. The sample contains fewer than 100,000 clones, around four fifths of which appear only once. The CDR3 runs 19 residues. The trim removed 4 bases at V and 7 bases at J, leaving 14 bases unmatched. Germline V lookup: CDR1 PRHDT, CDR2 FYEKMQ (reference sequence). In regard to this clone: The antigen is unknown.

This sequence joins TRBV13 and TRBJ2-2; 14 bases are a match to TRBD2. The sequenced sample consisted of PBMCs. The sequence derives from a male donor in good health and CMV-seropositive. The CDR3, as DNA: TGTGCCAGCAGCTCCGGACTAGCGGGGGGAACCGTTCAGGGCGGGGAGCTGTTTTTT. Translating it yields CASSSGLAGGTVQGGELFF.